The 13 T cell receptor beta chains presented below share a single source sample, sequenced in a study of T-cell memory formation after mild COVID-19. TCRdb passed the 5' RACE reads through MiXCR, listing each CDR3 protein once. The sample has roughly 280,000 distinct CDR3 sequences; roughly 8% are singletons. Material for sequencing was PBMCs or a T cell subset sorted from them (not recorded which). Source of these receptors: a man younger than 35 who had mild COVID-19 (a few samples of this study predate the infection). Cell type and time point are not known.

This clonotype has a handful of counts. V usage is TRBV4-3 and J usage is TRBJ2-3, with TRBD1 matching over 7 bases. Looked up from germline, CDR1 is LGHNA and CDR2 is YSLEER. This CDR3 region has 15 residues. V shed 4 bases and J 4 bases; nucleotides not matched to a gene: 8. CDR3 region: CASSLQGNTADTQYF. DNA for the CDR3: TGCGCCAGCAGCCTACAGGGGAATACAGCAGATACGCAGTATTTT.

This clonotype has only a few counts. This rearrangement joins TRBV6-1 to TRBJ1-2; no clear D gene. The germline V and J ends were trimmed by 7 bases and 1 base, with 13 bases remaining between them. Germline V CDR1 and CDR2: MNHNS, SASEGT. CDR3 length: 14 amino acids. CDR3 DNA: TGTGCCAGCAATCACCAGCACCTTAACTATGGCTACACCTTC. Protein sequence: CASNHQHLNYGYTF.

Only a few counts were recorded for this clonotype. The CDR3 is CASSPMALNTGELFF. CDR3 nucleotides: TGTGCCAGCTCACCTATGGCTTTGAACACCGGGGAGCTGTTTTTT. This chain joins TRBV18 and TRBJ2-2, with D uncertain. Trimming removed 3 bases at V and 1 base at J, with 9 bases between. The CDR3 spans 15 residues. Germline loops: CDR1 KGHSH, CDR2 LQKENI.

The chain recombines TRBV15 with TRBJ2-7; D is possibly TRBD1 or TRBD2 (5 bases each). CDR1 is LNHNV, CDR2 YYDKDF, per germline (reference sequence). The CDR3 covers 14 residues. Trimming removed 0 bases at V and 4 bases at J, with 10 bases between. CDR3 DNA sequence: TGTGCCACCAGCAGAGAAGGGACGATTTACGAGCAGTACTTC. Protein: CATSREGTIYEQYF.

This rearrangement joins TRBV10-3 to TRBJ1-1; 12 positions agree with TRBD1. The CDR3 extends over 14 amino acids. Germline CDR1 and CDR2: ENHRY and SYGVKD. Trimming cost V 6 bases and J 5 bases; bases outside gene matches: 4. For the CDR3, the DNA is TGTGCCATCAGAGGGGACAGGGGGCTTACTGAAGCTTTCTTT. It is translated as CAIRGDRGLTEAFF.

The CDR3 sequence: CASSQETAYEQYF. The CDR3 DNA reads TGTGCCAGCAGCCAAGAGACGGCCTACGAGCAGTACTTC. The chain recombines TRBV3-1 with TRBJ2-7; D remains ambiguous. This CDR3 comprises 13 residues. Trimming removed 0 bases at V and 2 bases at J, with 5 bases between. Germline-derived CDR1 and CDR2 are LGHDT and YNNKEL (reference sequence).

The rearrangement uses TRBV10-3 and TRBJ1-5; tentatively, D is TRBD1 (6 bases). The CDR3 is 13 amino acids. Deletions cut 8 bases from V and 2 bases from J, with 10 bases between. Germline assignment: CDR1 ENHRY and CDR2 SYGVKD. The CDR3 DNA reads as TGTGCCATCGGCGAGGGGGGCAATCAGCCCCAGCATTTT. Translation gives CAIGEGGNQPQHF.

In its sample, this clonotype was seen many times. The J gene is TRBJ2-3, the V gene TRBV5-1; maybe TRBD1 (5 bases). The CDR3 sequence is 14 residues long. Trimming pared 4 bases from V and 0 bases from J, leaving 9 bases between. Germline CDR1 SGHRS, CDR2 YFSETQ. CDR3 loop: CASSAQASTDTQYF. DNA of the CDR3: TGCGCCAGCAGCGCACAGGCCAGCACAGATACGCAGTATTTT.

This clonotype has just a few counts. V is TRBV7-9 and J is TRBJ1-5; no clear D gene. Trimming took off 5 bases at V and 2 bases at J, with 13 bases between the two ends. The CDR3 length is 15 residues. Germline loops: CDR1 SEHNR, CDR2 FQNEAQ (reference sequence). The CDR3 loop reads CASSPTDVGNQPQHF. Written as DNA, the CDR3 is TGTGCCAGCAGCCCGACTGACGTGGGCAATCAGCCCCAGCATTTT.

This clonotype was seen a few times. The chain employs TRBV12-5 and TRBJ2-2; possibly TRBD1 or TRBD2 for D (5 bases each). CDR1 is LGHNT, CDR2 FRNRAP, per germline. The CDR3 extends over 14 amino acids. Trimming cost V 1 base and J 7 bases, with 10 bases left between them. The CDR3 nucleotides are TGTGCTAGTGGTTTGGCAGGGACGAACGGGGAGCTGTTTTTT. This codes for CASGLAGTNGELFF.

This clonotype was detected many times. For the CDR3, the DNA is TGTGCCAGCAGTTCAGGGACTCCTGAGACCCAGTACTTC. It is translated as CASSSGTPETQYF. The chain has TRBV12-3 or TRBV12-4 and TRBJ2-5; maybe TRBD2 (6 bases). CDR3 size: 13 residues. V shed 4 bases and J shed 5 bases, with 11 bases lying between them.

This chain uses TRBV5-1 with TRBJ1-5, with TRBD1 as a possible D gene (6 bases). The V end was cut by 0 bases, the J end by 7 bases, with 14 bases between. The CDR3 is made up of 15 amino acids. CDR1 and CDR2 (germline): SGHRS, YFSETQ. For the CDR3, the DNA is TGCGCCAGCAGCTTGGATGGACAGAACTGGCAGCCCCAGCATTTT. Translation gives CASSLDGQNWQPQHF. The full variable domain, with the rest looked up from reference TRBV5-1 and TRBJ1-5, is KAGVTQTPRYLIKTRGQQVTLSCSPISGHRSVSWYQQTPGQGLQFLFEYFSETQRNKGNFPGRFSGRQFSNSRSEMNVSTLELGDSALYLCASSLDGQNWQPQHFGDGTRLSIL.

The table lists this clonotype with a few counts. This chain joins TRBV6-2 or TRBV6-3 and TRBJ1-2, with D perhaps TRBD1 (5 bases). Germline V gives CDR1 MNHEY, CDR2 SVGEGT. The CDR3 is made up of 14 amino acids. Between the trimmed V and J ends, which lost 2 bases and 2 bases, there was a span of 9 bases. CDR3 amino acids: CASSYMGRNYGYTF. CDR3 in DNA: TGTGCCAGCAGTTACATGGGGCGAAACTATGGCTACACCTTC.